The 14 T cell receptor beta chains reported below all come from one sample, sequenced in a study of shared clonotypes between healthy human individuals (dated by TCRdb to the early 2020s). Library method: the immunoSEQ multiplex PCR assay. In TCRdb, the immuneACCESS table is reduced to in-frame sequences with V and J assigned. These tables do not hold every clone; where another copy was compared, an unresolved V gene accounts for under half, and the others remain unexplained. In all, the sample holds hundreds of thousands of clones, and approximately 96% of those were seen once. The ten largest account for about 0.12% of the sample. CD8 naive samples were obtained by positive selection for CCR7 among CD45RO-negative cells, yielding a CD45RA+CCR7+ population from which TemRA cells were excluded. Sequenced: naive CD8+ T cells sorted from blood. The label giving this sample's cell subset or site can be read as: CD45RA+CCR7+. These TCRs come from a woman in her 30s in good health.

The chain uses TRBV27 and TRBJ2-7; D remains ambiguous. The CDR3 has 14 residues. Trimming removed 3 bases from V and 2 bases from J, with 11 bases in between. The germline gives CDR1 MNHEY, CDR2 SMNVEV (reference sequence). CDR3 in amino acids: CASSLGRSPYEQYF. The DNA of the CDR3 is TGTGCCAGCAGTTTGGGTCGGAGTCCCTACGAGCAGTACTTC.

The V call is TRBV5-4, the J call TRBJ2-1; TRBD2 might be the D (5 bases). This CDR3 spans 15 amino acids. CDR1 is SGHNT, CDR2 YYREEE, per germline (reference sequence). Trimming removed 0 bases at V and 5 bases at J, with 12 bases between. The CDR3 nucleotides read TGTGCCAGCAGCTTGGCGGGAAACTGGCACAATGAGCAGTTCTTC. Amino acids: CASSLAGNWHNEQFF.

The chain combines TRBV27 with TRBJ2-7; TRBD1 matches 7 bases. With 0 bases clipped from V and 1 base from J, the junction kept 6 bases outside the gene matches. Germline V gives CDR1 MNHEY, CDR2 SMNVEV (reference sequence). CDR3 length equals 16 residues. The CDR3 bases are TGTGCCAGCAGTTTATCAAAGGGGGCGCGGTCCTACGAGCAGTACTTC. Encoded protein: CASSLSKGARSYEQYF.

Concerning this clone itself: The sample has other DNA sequences that encode this CDR3 too. The chain uses TRBV7-9 and TRBJ2-3; no clear D. The CDR3 contains 14 residues. CDR1 is SEHNR and CDR2 is FQNEAQ in the germline V gene (reference sequence). V was pared by 2 bases and J by 2 bases, with 8 bases between. In DNA form, the CDR3 reads TGTGCCAGCAGCTTACGGAGTTACACAGATACGCAGTATTTT. This sequence encodes CASSLRSYTDTQYF.

This clone was observed a single time. The rearrangement joins TRBV5-5 to TRBJ2-1; 9 bases line up with TRBD2. The CDR3 spans 14 residues. CDR1 is SGHKS and CDR2 is YYEKEE in the germline V gene (reference sequence). V lost 10 bases, J lost 2 bases, and 7 bases stayed unmatched. The chain's CDR3 is CACAGGPAYNEQFF. The DNA for the CDR3 is TGTGCCTGTGCGGGGGGGCCTGCCTACAATGAGCAGTTCTTC.

The chain's CDR3 is CASSQDGLAGEADTQYF. CDR3 in DNA: TGTGCCAGCAGCCAAGATGGTCTAGCGGGAGAGGCAGATACGCAGTATTTT. J is TRBJ2-3 and V is TRBV14; 10 bases match TRBD2. The CDR3 has 17 amino acids. The J segment lost 4 bases and the V segment lost 0 bases, leaving 7 bases of the junction unmatched. CDR1 and CDR2 (germline): SGHDN, FVKESK.

This clone was detected a few times. The chain is built from TRBV19 and TRBJ1-1; possibly TRBD1 for D (6 bases). CDR3 size: 16 residues. Trimming took 4 bases from V and 1 from J, leaving 16 bases between them. The V gene's germline CDR1 is LNHDA and CDR2 SQIVND (reference sequence). The CDR3 loop reads CASSTETGTTNTEAFF. Here the CDR3 DNA reads TGTGCCAGTAGTACGGAAACCGGGACAACGAACACTGAAGCTTTCTTT. Complete variable domain (other parts from reference TRBV19 and TRBJ1-1): DGGITQSPKYLFRKEGQNVTLSCEQNLNHDAMYWYRQDPGQGLRLIYYSQIVNDFQKGDIAEGYSVSREKKESFPLTVTSAQKNPTAFYLCASSTETGTTNTEAFFGQGTRLTVV.

The chain links TRBV5-4 to TRBJ2-7; 9 bases match TRBD1. The V gene's germline CDR1 is SGHNT and CDR2 YYREEE (reference sequence). The CDR3 is 15 amino acids. V shed 1 base, J shed 4 bases, and the junction held 6 bases outside the gene matches. The chain's CDR3 is CASSLRTGGQYEQYF. The CDR3 DNA is TGTGCCAGCAGCTTGAGAACAGGGGGCCAATACGAGCAGTACTTC.

The chain couples TRBV9 to TRBJ1-3, with D possibly TRBD1 on 5 matching bases. Trimming took off 10 bases at V and 0 bases at J, with 11 bases between the two ends. The germline gives CDR1 SGDLS, CDR2 YYNGEE. The CDR3 runs to 13 residues. DNA for the CDR3: TGTGCCGACGGACATCCCTCTGGAAACACCATATATTTT. Translating gives CADGHPSGNTIYF. The entire variable domain, with the rest obtained from reference TRBV9 and TRBJ1-3, is as follows: DSGVTQTPKHLITATGQRVTLRCSPRSGDLSVYWYQQSLDQGLQFLIQYYNGEERAKGNILERFSAQQFPDLHSELNLSSLELGDSALYFCADGHPSGNTIYFGEGSWLTVV.

This clone was counted once. V usage is TRBV4-2 and J usage is TRBJ2-1; the D gene is possibly TRBD1 (5 bases). This CDR3 has 15 amino acids. The germline V and J ends were trimmed by 0 bases and 3 bases, with 9 bases remaining between them. Germline V lookup: CDR1 LGHNA, CDR2 YNFKEQ. CDR3 region: CASSQELTVYNEQFF. In DNA, the CDR3 is TGTGCCAGCAGCCAAGAATTGACAGTCTACAATGAGCAGTTCTTC.

V usage is TRBV2 and J usage is TRBJ2-1; 8 bases are a match to TRBD1. The CDR3 sequence is 16 residues long. J was trimmed by 2 bases and V by 7 bases; bases with no gene match: 10. Germline V gene lookup returns CDR1 SNHLY and CDR2 FYNNEI. The CDR3 coding sequence is TGTGCCAGCAACCCCGGGACAGGAGACCCCTACAATGAGCAGTTCTTC. Residues: CASNPGTGDPYNEQFF.

The V and J genes are TRBV27 and TRBJ2-7, with D uncertain. The CDR3 has 15 residues. V shed 1 base and J shed 0 bases, with 10 bases lying between them. Germline V gives CDR1 MNHEY, CDR2 SMNVEV (reference sequence). CDR3 sequence (DNA): TGTGCCAGCAGTTTATTCTATTCGGCCTCCTACGAGCAGTACTTC. It translates to CASSLFYSASYEQYF.

The chain combines TRBV4-1 with TRBJ1-2; unclear D gene. The CDR3 has 13 residues. The germline V gene encodes CDR1 MGHRA and CDR2 YSYEKL. V lost 0 bases and J 4 bases, leaving 6 bases between the germline ends. CDR3 protein: CASSQDRSYGYTF. CDR3 bases: TGCGCCAGCAGCCAAGACAGAAGCTATGGCTACACCTTC.

Written as DNA, the CDR3 is TGTGCCAGCAGCTTGATAGAGAACATCGGAAACACCATATATTTT. Residues: CASSLIENIGNTIYF. The V and J genes are TRBV5-4 and TRBJ1-3; no firm D call. V was cut by 1 base and J by 4 bases, with 12 bases left in between. The length of the CDR3 is 15 residues. Germline CDR1 SGHNT, CDR2 YYREEE (reference sequence).